The clone carrying this T cell receptor beta chain was counted only a few times. Data came from immunoSEQ multiplex PCR; TCRdb stores just in-frame clones and leaves some out. The data contain 100,000 to 150,000 clones, 81% of them singletons. CDR3 length: 15 amino acids. The ends were cut back, 5 bases at V and 1 base at J, with 11 bases in the middle. The germline V gene has CDR1 MNHEY and CDR2 SMNVEV (reference sequence). The entry originates in a study of blood T cell repertoires in COVID-19. V gene TRBV27 combines with J gene TRBJ1-4, with D perhaps TRBD1 (6 bases). The TCR sequence derives from a man aged 25 to 40 with COVID-19, enrolled during active disease. The material sequenced was peripheral blood. Here the CDR3 DNA reads TGTGCCAGCAGTCCACAGGGCAGAACTAATGAAAAACTGTTTTTT. Protein: CASSPQGRTNEKLFF.